Presented here are 28 T cell receptor beta chains from one specimen sequenced in a study of cytomegalovirus exposure and HLA in healthy donors. Produced via immunoSEQ multiplex PCR; TCRdb's table is partial and in-frame only. Here the sample spans approximately 260,000 clones, just over 85% being singletons. Input material: PBMCs. The receptors shown here come from a woman between 18 and 29 years old in good health and CMV-seronegative.

The V and J genes are TRBV27 and TRBJ1-4, with a tentative D call TRBD1 (6 bases). The V end was cut by 5 bases, the J end by 10 bases, with 23 bases between. Germline CDR1 MNHEY, CDR2 SMNVEV (reference sequence). This CDR3 comprises 16 residues. The CDR3: CASSTRRDIYQGKLFF. CDR3 sequence (DNA): TGTGCCAGCAGTACGCGCCGGGACATATATCAGGGAAAACTGTTTTTT.

The chain couples TRBV6-5 to TRBJ2-7; 7 nucleotides match TRBD1. J lost 4 bases, V lost 2 bases, and 8 bases had no gene match. This CDR3 spans 15 amino acids. Germline CDR1 MNHEY, CDR2 SVGAGI. CDR3 DNA: TGTGCCAGCAGTTACGGCTCCTCAGGGGGTTACGAGCAGTACTTC. Encoded protein: CASSYGSSGGYEQYF.

In its sample, this clone was seen once. This sequence joins TRBV5-1 and TRBJ1-4; D is unresolved. Germline V gene lookup returns CDR1 SGHRS and CDR2 YFSETQ. The length of the CDR3 is 15 residues. V was pared by 1 base and J by 0 bases, with 7 bases between. The CDR3 loop is CASSLSVPTNEKLFF. The CDR3 DNA reads as TGCGCCAGCAGCTTGTCAGTCCCAACTAATGAAAAACTGTTTTTT.

The J gene is TRBJ2-7, the V gene TRBV6-5; 7 bases align to TRBD2. The CDR3 length is 12 residues. V shed 5 bases, J shed 3 bases, and the junction held 1 base outside the gene matches. Germline V gene sequence: CDR1 MNHEY, CDR2 SVGAGI. CDR3 sequence: CASSREGYEQYF. CDR3 nucleotides: TGTGCCAGCAGTAGGGAGGGCTACGAGCAGTACTTC.

The genes are TRBV4-1 and TRBJ2-2, with TRBD2 identical over 10 bases. Unmatched junction bases numbered 6, after V lost 4 bases and J lost 7 bases. CDR3 size: 15 residues. Germline CDR1 is MGHRA and CDR2 is YSYEKL. Here the CDR3 reads CASSPSGRARGELFF. The CDR3 DNA reads as TGCGCCAGCAGCCCCAGCGGGAGGGCCCGCGGGGAGCTGTTTTTT.

Written as DNA, the CDR3 is TGTGCCAGCACCCGGAATCTAGGGGGCGGCTACGAGCAGTACTTC. It is translated as CASTRNLGGGYEQYF. This chain connects TRBV6-5 to TRBJ2-7; TRBD1 agrees at 7 bases. This CDR3 region has 15 residues. Germline V lookup: CDR1 MNHEY, CDR2 SVGAGI. The trim removed 7 bases at V and 3 bases at J, leaving 12 bases unmatched.

This clone was detected once. The chain links TRBV6-5 to TRBJ2-7; 7 positions match TRBD1. The germline gives CDR1 MNHEY, CDR2 SVGAGI. The CDR3 is 15 residues long. The ends lost 4 bases at V and 0 bases at J; junction bases unmatched: 6. Written as DNA, the CDR3 is TGTGCCAGCAGTTTCACCCGGGACAGCTCCTACGAGCAGTACTTC. Amino acid sequence: CASSFTRDSSYEQYF.

This chain links TRBV5-4 with TRBJ2-3; TRBD2 matches 9 bases. The V gene end was trimmed by 4 bases and the J gene end by 2 bases; junction bases not matched to a gene: 5. The CDR3 is 15 residues long. Germline CDR1 is SGHNT and CDR2 is YYREEE (reference sequence). The CDR3 spells CASSRIAGATDTQYF. CDR3 coding DNA: TGTGCCAGCAGCCGGATAGCGGGGGCCACAGATACGCAGTATTTT.

About this clone: Other DNA sequences in the same sample also yield this CDR3. The gene calls are TRBV27 and TRBJ2-7; TRBD2 might be the D (6 bases). The CDR3 is 13 residues long. V dropped 3 bases and J dropped 2 bases, with 8 bases sitting between them. From germline, CDR1 is MNHEY and CDR2 SMNVEV (reference sequence). The DNA for the CDR3 is TGTGCCAGCAGTTTTTCGGGGGCCTACGAGCAGTACTTC. This translates into CASSFSGAYEQYF.

The chain has TRBV27 and TRBJ2-2, with 8 bases matching TRBD1. Germline CDR1 and CDR2: MNHEY and SMNVEV (reference sequence). The V and J ends lost 6 bases and 7 bases, in that order; junction bases with no gene match: 7. The CDR3 is 14 residues long. The CDR3 is CASRVTGEVGELFF. In nucleotides, the CDR3 is TGTGCCAGCAGGGTGACAGGGGAAGTCGGGGAGCTGTTTTTT.

V and J are TRBV9 and TRBJ1-2; TRBD1 might be the D (6 bases). V lost 2 bases and J lost 1, with 18 bases in between. The CDR3 loop spans 17 amino acids. Germline CDR1 reads SGDLS; CDR2 reads YYNGEE. CDR3 sequence (DNA): TGTGCCAGCAGCGTCGCCCCCTCGGGACACCTTAACTATGGCTACACCTTC. Its translation is CASSVAPSGHLNYGYTF. Drawing the rest from reference TRBV9 and TRBJ1-2, the complete variable domain is DSGVTQTPKHLITATGQRVTLRCSPRSGDLSVYWYQQSLDQGLQFLIQYYNGEERAKGNILERFSAQQFPDLHSELNLSSLELGDSALYFCASSVAPSGHLNYGYTFGSGTRLTVV.

This chain connects TRBV30 to TRBJ2-7, with 7 bases lining up with TRBD1. Germline trimming cut 4 bases from V and 3 bases from J; bases unmatched to any gene: 3. The length of the CDR3 is 12 residues. The germline V gene has CDR1 GTSNPN and CDR2 SVGIG (reference sequence). Written as DNA, the CDR3 is TGTGCCTGGAACAGGGGAAACTACGAGCAGTACTTC. This sequence encodes CAWNRGNYEQYF.

V usage is TRBV27 and J usage is TRBJ2-5, with D perhaps matching TRBD2 (6 bases). The CDR3 has 14 residues. V lost 3 bases and J lost 4, with 12 bases in between. Germline-derived CDR1 and CDR2 are MNHEY and SMNVEV (reference sequence). CDR3 nucleotides: TGTGCCAGCAGTTTTAGGCGGGGAGGAGAGACCCAGTACTTC. Residues: CASSFRRGGETQYF.

For the CDR3, the DNA is TGCAGCGCAGGAGCTAGCGGGAGAATCCCATGGCGCAATGAGCAGTTCTTC. It yields the protein CSAGASGRIPWRNEQFF. V gene TRBV29-1 combines with J gene TRBJ2-1; 10 bases are a match to TRBD2. The CDR3 is 17 amino acids. Per the germline V gene, CDR1 is SQVTM and CDR2 is ANQGSEA. Losses at the gene ends were 7 bases for V and 6 bases for J; bases not matched to a gene: 18.

This clone was counted between two and nine times. The chain has TRBV28 and TRBJ1-2, with D unresolved. Trimming left V 2 bases short and J 7 bases short, with 8 bases between. CDR1 and CDR2 from the germline V gene are MDHEN and SYDVKM. The CDR3 extends over 12 amino acids. The CDR3 spells CASSLGGFGYTF. The CDR3 nucleotides read TGTGCCAGCAGTTTAGGAGGGTTTGGCTACACCTTC.

This chain uses TRBV28 with TRBJ1-1; 7 nucleotides align to TRBD1. The trim removed 8 bases at V and 0 bases at J, leaving 12 bases unmatched. Germline V lookup: CDR1 MDHEN, CDR2 SYDVKM. The CDR3 loop spans 16 amino acids. In DNA, the CDR3 is TGTGCCAGCCGAAGGTGGCAGGGGGGTATGAACACTGAAGCTTTCTTT. It translates to CASRRWQGGMNTEAFF. Filled out from reference TRBV28 and TRBJ1-1, the complete variable domain reads DVKVTQSSRYLVKRTGEKVFLECVQDMDHENMFWYRQDPGLGLRLIYFSYDVKMKEKGDIPEGYSVSREKKERFSLILESASTNQTSMYLCASRRWQGGMNTEAFFGQGTRLTVV.

The genes are TRBV18 and TRBJ1-5; D gene ambiguous. V was trimmed by 0 bases and J by 7 bases, leaving 7 bases between them. Germline CDR1 reads KGHSH; CDR2 reads LQKENI. The length of the CDR3 is 13 residues. The CDR3, as DNA: TGTGCCAGCTCACCACCGGAGGAGCAGCCCCAGCATTTT. This encodes CASSPPEEQPQHF. Complete variable domain (other parts from reference TRBV18 and TRBJ1-5): NAGVMQNPRHLVRRRGQEARLRCSPMKGHSHVYWYRQLPEEGLKFMVYLQKENIIDESGMPKERFSAEFPKEGPSILRIQQVVRGDSAAYFCASSPPEEQPQHFGDGTRLSIL.

This chain links TRBV10-3 with TRBJ1-1; 10 bases fit TRBD1. Trimming at V came to 10 bases and at J to 3 bases, leaving 11 bases not matched to a gene. CDR3 length equals 15 residues. Germline CDR1 is ENHRY and CDR2 is SYGVKD. The CDR3 reads CATSLTGGVDTEAFF. CDR3 coding DNA: TGTGCCACCTCCCTGACAGGGGGCGTAGACACTGAAGCTTTCTTT.

The chain couples TRBV28 to TRBJ2-5, with 8 positions matching TRBD2. Germline loops: CDR1 MDHEN, CDR2 SYDVKM. V gave up 7 bases and J gave up 4 bases; unmatched junction bases: 11. The CDR3 is 15 amino acids. The CDR3 bases are TGTGCCAGCACTACCGGAGCGGGAGCACGAGAGACCCAGTACTTC. It is translated as CASTTGAGARETQYF.

V usage is TRBV7-6 and J usage is TRBJ2-3, with TRBD2 identical over 7 bases. Germline values: CDR1 SGHVS, CDR2 FNYEAQ. The CDR3 extends over 16 amino acids. The ends lost 5 bases at V and 0 bases at J; junction bases unmatched: 8. The chain's CDR3 is CASSPSQRDSTDTQYF. Written as DNA, the CDR3 is TGTGCCAGCAGCCCGTCGCAGCGGGATAGCACAGATACGCAGTATTTT.

This clone is a singleton in its sample. This chain connects TRBV6-5 to TRBJ1-2; D call uncertain. Between the trimmed V and J ends, which lost 0 bases and 3 bases, there was a span of 5 bases. Germline-derived CDR1 and CDR2 are MNHEY and SVGAGI. CDR3 length: 13 residues. The CDR3 nucleotides are TGTGCCAGCAGTTACTCCCCAGACTATGGCTACACCTTC. Protein product: CASSYSPDYGYTF.

This chain joins TRBV7-2 and TRBJ1-6; the D gene is possibly TRBD1 (5 bases). The germline V gene has CDR1 SGHTA and CDR2 FQGNSA. With 5 bases removed from V and 0 bases from J, the gap between germline ends came to 17 bases. This CDR3 has 18 residues. In DNA, the CDR3 is TGTGCCAGCAGCCCCACGTTTCGGAGGGGCTCCTATAATTCACCCCTCCACTTT. Amino acids: CASSPTFRRGSYNSPLHF.

DNA of the CDR3: TGTGCCAGCAGTGTATCACAACTAGCGGGAGGCGCAGATACGCAGTATTTT. Translating it yields CASSVSQLAGGADTQYF. V is TRBV6-1 and J is TRBJ2-3; 12 bases agree with TRBD2. This CDR3 region has 17 residues. The germline V gene has CDR1 MNHNS and CDR2 SASEGT. Losses at the gene ends were 4 bases for V and 4 bases for J; bases not matched to a gene: 9.

J is TRBJ1-2 and V is TRBV4-3; tentatively, D is TRBD1 (6 bases). V was trimmed by 0 bases and J by 8 bases, leaving 16 bases between them. Germline V gene sequence: CDR1 LGHNA, CDR2 YSLEER. The CDR3 sequence is 15 residues long. CDR3 sequence reads: CASSQDAGAGEGYTF. The CDR3 DNA sequence: TGCGCCAGCAGCCAAGATGCAGGGGCGGGAGAAGGCTACACCTTC.

The chain combines TRBV9 with TRBJ2-7; TRBD1 matches 7 bases. V lost 0 bases and J lost 3; bases outside the gene matches: 3. The CDR3 covers 14 residues. Germline CDR1 SGDLS, CDR2 YYNGEE. The CDR3 region has the DNA TGTGCCAGCAGCGTAGGAGGGGGCTACTACGAGCAGTACTTC. It is translated as CASSVGGGYYEQYF.

This chain connects TRBV18 to TRBJ2-7; D not certain. Trimming removed 6 bases at V and 6 bases at J, with 12 bases between. CDR1 is KGHSH and CDR2 is LQKENI in the germline V gene. The CDR3 consists of 12 residues. CDR3 sequence (DNA): TGTGCCAGCTCGGGCCAAGTTGGCGAGCAGTACTTC. Its protein is CASSGQVGEQYF.

This chain links TRBV19 with TRBJ1-4; D uncertain. The germline CDR1 and CDR2 sequences are LNHDA and SQIVND (reference sequence). Trimming cost V 4 bases and J 5 bases, with 17 bases left between them. This CDR3 is built from 16 residues. The CDR3 here is CASSTLTLRRNEKLFF. CDR3 sequence (DNA): TGTGCCAGTAGTACCCTTACCTTGAGGAGGAATGAAAAACTGTTTTTT.

The chain links TRBV29-1 to TRBJ1-5; D unclear. Trimming left V 2 bases short and J 5 bases short, with 10 bases between. CDR1 SQVTM and CDR2 ANQGSEA come from the germline V gene. The CDR3 sequence is 13 residues long. The CDR3 here is CSVESGIDQPQHF. DNA of the CDR3: TGCAGCGTTGAATCAGGAATCGATCAGCCCCAGCATTTT. Variable domain in full (rest from reference TRBV29-1 and TRBJ1-5): SAVISQKPSRDICQRGTSLTIQCQVDSQVTMMFWYRQQPGQSLTLIATANQGSEATYESGFVIDKFPISRPNLTFSTLTVSNMSPEDSSIYLCSVESGIDQPQHFGDGTRLSIL.